The rows below give T cell receptor beta chains drawn from one sample of a study of T-cell reconstitution after alpha-beta-depleted transplantation in children. TCRdb fed the PCR reads into MiXCR, producing one record per CDR3 protein. The sample holds about 17,000 distinct CDR3 sequences, around 11% seen once. Here the sequenced sample was PBMCs, mostly from graft donor cells, taken 180 days after TCRalphabeta/CD19-depleted stem cell transplant. These receptors originate from a boy under two years old who had a stem cell transplant for Wiskott-Aldrich syndrome, so the T cells may come from the graft donor. CDR3s include the opening cysteine and the closing phenylalanine or tryptophan. Each record gives: CDR3 DNA, CDR3 protein, D gene, J gene, V gene, clone size. D genes are given only for firm matches. For some rows the clone size is stated as once, few or many, or as a class when expanded; others skip it.

TGTGCCAGCAAGATTAGGGAGTTCCAAGCTTTCTTT CASKIREFQAFF - TRBJ1-1 TRBV28 many
TGTGCCAGCAGCTCAGCTCCCGCAGATACGCAGTATTTT CASSSAPADTQYF - TRBJ2-3 TRBV7-2 few
TGCGCCAGCAGCTTGGGTCAGGGGAACACCGGGGAGCTGTTTTTT CASSLGQGNTGELFF - TRBJ2-2 TRBV5-1 few
TGTGCCAGCAGCCAAGTATGGGGGACCGGGGAGCTGTTTTTT CASSQVWGTGELFF - TRBJ2-2 TRBV3-1 -
TGTGCCAGCAGTTTATACATCCTGAACACTGAAGCTTTCTTT CASSLYILNTEAFF - TRBJ1-1 TRBV12-3/TRBV12-4 -
TGCGCCAGCAGCTTGGGAACTGGAAACACCATATATTTT CASSLGTGNTIYF - TRBJ1-3 TRBV5-1 -
TGTGCCAGCAGTTACTCGAGAGGGCATGGAGAAAAACTGTTTTTT CASSYSRGHGEKLFF - TRBJ1-4 TRBV6-5 medium-sized
TGCGCCAGCAGCTCGCGGCCTAGCGGAATGTCAAGCACAGATACGCAGTATTTT CASSSRPSGMSSTDTQYF TRBD2 TRBJ2-3 TRBV5-1 few
TGTGCCAGCACTAGGGGTACGCAGTATTTT CASTRGTQYF - TRBJ2-3 TRBV6-1 -
TGTGCCAGCAGCTTAGGGGGAAAGGTAGACGAGCAGTACTTC CASSLGGKVDEQYF - TRBJ2-7 TRBV7-9 medium-sized
TGTGCCATCAGCGTTCTCCCGGGACAGGGGCAGTACGAGCAGTACTTC CAISVLPGQGQYEQYF TRBD1 TRBJ2-7 TRBV10-3 many
TGTGCCAGCAGCCCACTAGCGGGAAGCTCCTACAATGAGCAGTTCTTC CASSPLAGSSYNEQFF TRBD2 TRBJ2-1 TRBV7-9 many
TGCGCCAGCAGCTTGAAGGGGTCTCAGGGGGACTCCTACGAGCAGTACTTC CASSLKGSQGDSYEQYF TRBD1 TRBJ2-7 TRBV5-1 many
TGTGCCAGCAGCTTGTTAGGTTTTGGCTACACCTTC CASSLLGFGYTF - TRBJ1-2 TRBV5-6 many
TGTGCCAGCGGATTGATAGCTCCGGGGAGGTCAGATACGCAGTATTTT CASGLIAPGRSDTQYF - TRBJ2-3 TRBV25-1 many
TGTGCCAGCACCGGGACTAGCGTTTGGAATGAGCAGTTCTTC CASTGTSVWNEQFF TRBD2 TRBJ2-1 TRBV5-6 few
TGTGCCAGCTCACCACTTCTAGCGGGAGCCTACAATGAGCAGTTCTTC CASSPLLAGAYNEQFF TRBD2 TRBJ2-1 TRBV18 -
TGTGCCAGCAGCCCCTCACGGGTCACAGATACGCAGTATTTT CASSPSRVTDTQYF - TRBJ2-3 TRBV7-2 many
TGTGCCAGCAGTGGGGGACTTTATTATCAGCCCCAGCATTTT CASSGGLYYQPQHF - TRBJ1-5 TRBV12-3/TRBV12-4 -
TGCGCCAGCAGCTTGGTCGCAGGGAGCTACGAGCAGTACTTC CASSLVAGSYEQYF - TRBJ2-7 TRBV5-1 -
TGTGCCAGCAGAACGCCGGGGGCAATTGGTATGGAGACCCAGTACTTC CASRTPGAIGMETQYF - TRBJ2-5 TRBV7-9 medium-sized
TGTGCCAGCTCAGGGTCATTCAGTTCCTACAATGAGCAGTTCTTC CASSGSFSSYNEQFF - TRBJ2-1 TRBV18 few
TGTGCCAGCAGCCCCCGAAGGACGTCTACTTACGAGCAGTACTTC CASSPRRTSTYEQYF - TRBJ2-7 TRBV7-2 many
TGTGCCATCAGTTTTGATCGGGTTAATCAGCCCCAGCATTTT CAISFDRVNQPQHF - TRBJ1-5 TRBV10-3 -
TGTGCCAGCAGCCCAGGGACAGCAGTCAACACTGAAGCTTTCTTT CASSPGTAVNTEAFF TRBD1 TRBJ1-1 TRBV4-2 many
TGTGCCAGCCGACCACCCGGGACTAGCGGAAGGGATGAGCAGTTCTTC CASRPPGTSGRDEQFF TRBD2 TRBJ2-1 TRBV7-9 once
TGTGCCAGCAGTTTATGGGGGGGGTCCTACAATGAGCAGTTCTTC CASSLWGGSYNEQFF TRBD2 TRBJ2-1 TRBV28 few
TGTGCCAGCAATTTGGGGGGATGCGAGCAGTACTTC CASNLGGCEQYF - TRBJ2-7 TRBV28 -
TGTGCCAGCAGCTCGAAGGACAGAGTATCCTACGAGCAGTACTTC CASSSKDRVSYEQYF - TRBJ2-7 TRBV7-9 -
TGTGCCAGCAAGAAATTCGAGGGGGGATCCTACGAGCAGTACTTC CASKKFEGGSYEQYF - TRBJ2-7 TRBV12-3/TRBV12-4 -
TGTGCCAGCAGCTTAGCGTGGACGGGACTAGCGGGAAGGACAGATACGCAGTATTTT CASSLAWTGLAGRTDTQYF TRBD2 TRBJ2-3 TRBV11-1 many
TGTGCCATCAGTGAGTCCGCCAGCCCCTACGAGCAGTACTTC CAISESASPYEQYF - TRBJ2-7 TRBV10-3 few
TGTGCCATGCGAAGTAGCGGGAGCCAGAATGAGCAGTTCTTC CAMRSSGSQNEQFF TRBD2 TRBJ2-1 TRBV10-3 few
TGTGCCAGCAGCATAGGGACAGGGGCTAGCACAGATACGCAGTATTTT CASSIGTGASTDTQYF TRBD1 TRBJ2-3 TRBV5-5 -
TGTGCCAGCCGGAATAATGTTCCAGAGAGGGACTTC CASRNNVPERDF - TRBJ1-2 TRBV7-9 many
TGCAGCGTCTCGAGGACAGCGGACACTGAAGCTTTCTTT CSVSRTADTEAFF - TRBJ1-1 TRBV29-1 few
TGTGCCAGCAGCCAGGACAGAAACTCTGGAAACACCATATATTTT CASSQDRNSGNTIYF - TRBJ1-3 TRBV4-2 few
TGCGCCAGCAGCTCTCATCTACTAGCGGCTACCTACGAGCAGTACTTC CASSSHLLAATYEQYF TRBD2 TRBJ2-7 TRBV5-1 many
TGTGCCATCAGCCTGGGACAGCTGAACACCGGGGAGCTGTTTTTT CAISLGQLNTGELFF TRBD1 TRBJ2-2 TRBV10-3 -
TGCAGCGTTGTAGGCTCTGGGGCCAACGTCCTGACTTTC CSVVGSGANVLTF - TRBJ2-6 TRBV29-1 -
TGTGCCAGCAGTTACCGGACCAGAGGAGAGACCCAGTACTTC CASSYRTRGETQYF - TRBJ2-5 TRBV6-5 few
TGCGCCAGCAGCTTGGTATCTCTCTCTGGGGCCAACGTCCTGACTTTC CASSLVSLSGANVLTF - TRBJ2-6 TRBV5-1 many
TGTGCCAGTAGTATTTTTGTGGGACAGGGCTATCAGCCCCAGCATTTT CASSIFVGQGYQPQHF TRBD1 TRBJ1-5 TRBV19 -
TGTGCCAGCAGCTTGGGACTAGCGGGAGGAGGATCCTACGAGCAGTACTTC CASSLGLAGGGSYEQYF TRBD2 TRBJ2-7 TRBV5-6 many